This entry concerns a single TCR beta chain. This entry comes from a study of shared T cell receptors in the human thymus. Assay used: immunoSEQ multiplex PCR; TCRdb lists only in-frame clones, some missing. The top ten clones hold 0.01% of a sample with fewer than 700,000 clones, over 75% of them seen once. The trim removed 1 base at V and 4 bases at J, leaving 2 bases unmatched. The CDR3 has 14 residues. CDR1 is SGHNT, CDR2 YYREEE, per germline (reference sequence). The same data also contributed to another study, on human thymus T cells. This second study notes: Resections from corrective heart surgery supplied the thymus tissue. The authors found apparently biased V and J gene usage in thymic and blood repertoires. Thymic repertoires from unrelated individuals overlapped highly, related research reported.

The TCR originated in a boy in the first two years of life with a congenital heart defect. The chain joins TRBV5-4 to TRBJ2-3; TRBD2 agrees at 8 bases. Sample: thymocytes. CDR3 DNA: TGTGCCAGCAGCTTGCGGGAGGGCCCAGATACGCAGTATTTT. Protein: CASSLREGPDTQYF. The full variable domain, completed using reference TRBV5-4 and TRBJ2-3, is ETGVTQSPTHLIKTRGQQVTLRCSSQSGHNTVSWYQQALGQGPQFIFQYYREEENGRGNFPPRFSGLQFPNYSSELNVNALELDDSALYLCASSLREGPDTQYFGPGTRLTVL.